This T cell receptor (beta chain) came from a study of prognosis after radiotherapy for stage I lung cancer. To note about this clonotype: A far larger clone is one base from this, pointing to a likely read error.

By two-round multiplex PCR, the TCR beta CDR3 was amplified from genomic DNA. It was primers specific to each TRBV and TRBJ gene that first-round PCR used. TCRdb re-analysed the multiplex PCR reads in MiXCR, keeping a single row per CDR3 protein. The profile shows fewer than 25,000 distinct CDR3 sequences, roughly 35% of them singletons. The TCR originated in a donor aged 50 or older with non-small cell lung cancer. The specimen was PBMCs, collected before or after stereotactic body radiation therapy (not recorded which).

As DNA, the CDR3 is TGTGCCAGCAGCTTCGGCGCGGGATCCTCCTACGAGCAGTACTTC. It translates to CASSFGAGSSYEQYF. The chain combines TRBV11-2 with TRBJ2-1; the D gene is possibly TRBD2 (6 bases). The J call is in doubt because the DNA end fits TRBJ2-7 better. The CDR3 has 15 amino acids. Germline V CDR1 and CDR2: SGHAT, FQNNGV.